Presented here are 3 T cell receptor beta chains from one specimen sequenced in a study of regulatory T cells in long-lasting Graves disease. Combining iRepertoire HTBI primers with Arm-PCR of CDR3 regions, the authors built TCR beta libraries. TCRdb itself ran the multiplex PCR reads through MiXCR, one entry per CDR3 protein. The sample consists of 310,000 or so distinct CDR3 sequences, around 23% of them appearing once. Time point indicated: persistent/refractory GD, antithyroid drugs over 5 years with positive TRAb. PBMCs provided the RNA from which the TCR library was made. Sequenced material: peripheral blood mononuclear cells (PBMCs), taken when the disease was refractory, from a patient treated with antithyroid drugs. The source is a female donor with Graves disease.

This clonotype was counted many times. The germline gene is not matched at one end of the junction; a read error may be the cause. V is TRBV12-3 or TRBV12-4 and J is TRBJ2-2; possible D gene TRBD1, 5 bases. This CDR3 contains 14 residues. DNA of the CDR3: TGTGCCAGCAGCTTAGGGGTGAACACCGGGGAGCTGTTTTTT. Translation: CASSLGVNTGELFF.

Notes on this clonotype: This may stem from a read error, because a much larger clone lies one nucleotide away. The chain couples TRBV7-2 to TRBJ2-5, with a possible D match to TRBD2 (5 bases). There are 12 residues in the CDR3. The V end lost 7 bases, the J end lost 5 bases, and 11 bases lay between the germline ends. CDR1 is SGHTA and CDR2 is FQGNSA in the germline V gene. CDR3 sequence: CASMRLHETQYF. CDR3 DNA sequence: TGTGCCAGCATGCGACTACATGAGACCCAGTACTTC.

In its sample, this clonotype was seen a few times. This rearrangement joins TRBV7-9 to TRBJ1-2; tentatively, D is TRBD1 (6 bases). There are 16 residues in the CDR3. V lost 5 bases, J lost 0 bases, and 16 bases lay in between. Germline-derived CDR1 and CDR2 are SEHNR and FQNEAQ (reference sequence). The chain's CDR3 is CASSLPRTDSNYGYTF. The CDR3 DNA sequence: TGTGCCAGCAGCCTCCCCCGGACAGACTCTAACTATGGCTACACCTTC. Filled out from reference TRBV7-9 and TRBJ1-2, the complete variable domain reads DTGVSQNPRHKITKRGQNVTFRCDPISEHNRLYWYRQTLGQGPEFLTYFQNEAQLEKSRLLSDRFSAERPKGSFSTLEIQRTEQGDSAMYLCASSLPRTDSNYGYTFGSGTRLTVV.